This T cell receptor beta chain originates from a study of T cell repertoires in cytomegalovirus infection. Broader study findings: Within the response measured ex vivo, HLA-C-restricted CMV-specific TCR beta clonotypes were dominant.

A single record per CDR3 protein comes from TCRdb applying MiXCR to the reads. The table shows just over 450,000 distinct CDR3 sequences, with about 42% occurring only once. The CDR3 runs 16 residues. The V gene's germline CDR1 is SGHNT and CDR2 YYREEE (reference sequence). V was pared by 3 bases and J by 3 bases, with 17 bases between. As concerns this clonotype: What it recognizes is unknown.

This sequence joins TRBV5-4 and TRBJ2-3; D might be TRBD1 (6 bases). This clonotype was sampled from a human donor in good health (CMV status not recorded). Some clones in this sample may be carry-over from other donors' samples. The sequenced sample was cultured PBMCs, obtained from culture after CMV antigen stimulation. CDR3 protein: CASSSPRQGPTDTQYF. The CDR3 DNA reads TGTGCCAGCAGCTCCCCCCGCCAGGGGCCGACAGATACGCAGTATTTT.